Included here is one T cell receptor beta chain sequence, with context. Its antigen is as yet unknown. The ends lost 5 bases at V and 3 bases at J; junction bases unmatched: 11. Germline V gene sequence: CDR1 MNHNY, CDR2 SVGAGI (reference sequence). CDR3 length equals 16 residues. The data derive from a study of tumor and adjacent non-tumor tissue in lung cancer. For the study at large: Stage I to III disease affected about ten men and 5 women aged about 31 to 85.

Study outcomes and limitations: Tumor repertoires had a smaller top 100 clone share than normal lung. TCR diversity was significantly greater in tumor than normal lung tissue.

A modified ARM-PCR protocol with three rounds of nested PCR amplified TCRbeta. One entry per CDR3 protein results from TCRdb running MiXCR on the multiplex PCR reads. The table has some 97,000 distinct CDR3 sequences, less than 75% seen once; the top ten hold roughly 19%. This sample's RNA came from whole unsorted tissue. More than 3 cm separated this lung sample from the edge of the tumor. Newly diagnosed lung cancer patients had thoracic surgery in China, August–November 2014, without prior chemotherapy. J is TRBJ2-7 and V is TRBV6-6; 9 bases align to TRBD2. The TCR was taken from a young man with non-small cell lung cancer. What was sequenced was distant non-tumor lung tissue. This CDR3 is CASSPYPGTSIYEQYF. CDR3 bases: TGTGCCAGCAGTCCCTACCCCGGGACTAGCATCTACGAGCAGTACTTC.